A single sample is the source of the 24 T cell receptor beta chains below, sequenced in a study of blood T cell repertoires in COVID-19 (dated by TCRdb to the early 2020s). The method behind the library was the immunoSEQ multiplex PCR assay. The immuneACCESS repertoire file appears here via TCRdb, limited to in-frame rearrangements. These files lack a portion of the clones; in checked studies, under half of the deficit traces to unresolved V genes, and the cause of the others is not known. Counted in this sample were approximately 99,000 clones; more than 75% of them appeared once. The ten largest clonotypes hold 20% of the sample. Sequences were obtained from peripheral blood. These receptors all come from a human donor in a cohort sampled during active COVID-19.

This rearrangement joins TRBV28 to TRBJ2-6; 7 nucleotides line up with TRBD1. Germline V lookup: CDR1 MDHEN, CDR2 SYDVKM. The CDR3 runs 16 residues. After removal of 4 bases from V and 4 bases from J, the junction contained 7 bases not matched to a gene. The CDR3 coding sequence is TGTGCCAGCAGTTACGACAGGGCCGGCGGGGCCAACGTCCTGACTTTC. It codes for CASSYDRAGGANVLTF.

The rearrangement joins TRBV5-6 to TRBJ2-3; 7 positions agree with TRBD1. The CDR3 is 18 amino acids. With V trimmed by 4 bases and J by 1 base, 15 bases remained unmatched. Germline V gene sequence: CDR1 SGHDT, CDR2 YYEEEE. The CDR3 DNA reads TGTGCCAGCAGCACCAACAGGGGTCCCTTAACTGGCACAGATACGCAGTATTTT. The encoded protein is CASSTNRGPLTGTDTQYF.

The rearrangement joins TRBV6-5 to TRBJ2-1; possible D gene TRBD1, 6 bases. V was clipped by 2 bases and J by 15 bases, with 20 bases between them. The CDR3 is 14 residues long. Germline V gene lookup returns CDR1 MNHEY and CDR2 SVGAGI. CDR3 sequence reads: CASSYEKARDTWFF. The CDR3 region has the DNA TGTGCCAGCAGTTACGAAAAGGCAAGGGACACTTGGTTCTTC.

The rearrangement links TRBV5-4 to TRBJ2-7; 12 nucleotides line up with TRBD1. Germline-derived CDR1 and CDR2 are SGHNT and YYREEE (reference sequence). The junction had 6 bases not matched to a gene; V was cut back by 4 bases and J by 4 bases. The CDR3 loop spans 15 amino acids. CDR3 DNA: TGTGCCAGCAGCCCACCGGGACAGGGGGCTTACGAGCAGTACTTC. Its translation: CASSPPGQGAYEQYF.

The gene calls are TRBV9 and TRBJ2-5, with 9 bases identical to TRBD2. The CDR3 runs 14 residues. The germline V gene has CDR1 SGDLS and CDR2 YYNGEE. Trimming took 0 bases from V and 5 from J; bases not matched to a gene: 2. The CDR3 reads CASSVGAGGETQYF. The CDR3 DNA sequence: TGTGCCAGCAGCGTAGGGGCGGGAGGGGAGACCCAGTACTTC.

The V and J genes are TRBV28 and TRBJ1-5, with a weak D call TRBD1 (5 bases). Trimming cost V 8 bases and J 0 bases, with 11 bases left between them. The CDR3 loop spans 14 amino acids. Germline CDR1 and CDR2: MDHEN and SYDVKM. CDR3 sequence: CASGNRYSNQPQHF. CDR3 sequence (DNA): TGTGCCAGCGGAAACAGGTATAGCAATCAGCCCCAGCATTTT.

The chain recombines TRBV7-8 with TRBJ1-2, with D maybe TRBD1 (5 bases). V dropped 1 base and J dropped 0 bases, with 12 bases sitting between them. The length of the CDR3 is 16 residues. The germline gives CDR1 SGHVS, CDR2 FQNEAQ. CDR3 DNA sequence: TGTGCCAGCAGCTTAGTCGGGGGATACTCTAACTATGGCTACACCTTC. Translated: CASSLVGGYSNYGYTF.

To note about this clone: One junction end does not reproduce the germline sequence, and a read error may be involved. The rearrangement links TRBV5-3 to TRBJ2-1, with D perhaps matching TRBD1 (6 bases). TRBV5-3 is designated an ORF whose function remains uncertain. The CDR3 spans 10 residues. CDR3 DNA: TGTGCCACAAACAGGGAGAAGTCAGTCTTC. Protein product: CATNREKSVF.

The chain links TRBV5-1 to TRBJ1-5; no clear D. Per the germline V gene, CDR1 is SGHRS and CDR2 is YFSETQ. V was cut by 0 bases and J by 3 bases, with 13 bases left in between. The CDR3 runs to 16 residues. The DNA of the CDR3 is TGCGCCAGCAGCTTGGGAGGAGGAGGGAACAATCAGCCCCAGCATTTT. Translating gives CASSLGGGGNNQPQHF.

Of note for this clone: Other DNA sequences of this sample code for an identical CDR3. The chain employs TRBV15 and TRBJ2-5, with D perhaps TRBD2 (6 bases). CDR1 and CDR2 (germline): LNHNV, YYDKDF (reference sequence). V was clipped by 1 base and J by 5 bases, with 8 bases between them. This CDR3 contains 13 residues. CDR3 protein: CATSRGRGETQYF. The DNA of the CDR3 is TGTGCCACCAGCAGAGGCCGGGGGGAGACCCAGTACTTC.

This clone showed up just once. The CDR3 coding sequence is TGTGCCAGCTCACTAACGACTAGCGGGCAAGTTAATGAGCAGTTCTTC. Translating it yields CASSLTTSGQVNEQFF. The V call is TRBV18, the J call TRBJ2-1; TRBD2 agrees at 10 bases. The trim removed 4 bases at V and 7 bases at J, leaving 10 bases unmatched. The CDR3 runs 16 residues. The germline V gene encodes CDR1 KGHSH and CDR2 LQKENI.

The table lists this clone with a count of one. The chain combines TRBV5-1 with TRBJ1-6; 11 bases are a match to TRBD1. Unmatched junction bases numbered 5, after V lost 0 bases and J lost 9 bases. The germline V gene has CDR1 SGHRS and CDR2 YFSETQ. This CDR3 contains 16 residues. The CDR3 region has the DNA TGCGCCAGCAGCTTGGAAGGACAGGGGGCTGGTTCACCCCTCCACTTT. It specifies CASSLEGQGAGSPLHF.

V is TRBV7-2 and J is TRBJ2-5, with D tentatively TRBD1 (6 bases). The CDR3 length is 12 residues. V lost 4 bases and J lost 9, with 12 bases in between. Germline-derived CDR1 and CDR2 are SGHTA and FQGNSA. The CDR3 coding sequence is TGTGCCAGCAGCTCACCTGAGGGGGCCCAGTACTTC. It encodes CASSSPEGAQYF.

The rearrangement uses TRBV6-5 and TRBJ2-5; TRBD1 is a possible D gene (5 bases). V was pared by 2 bases and J by 7 bases, with 17 bases between. Looked up from germline, CDR1 is MNHEY and CDR2 is SVGAGI. CDR3 length: 15 residues. The CDR3 DNA follows: TGTGCCAGCAGTTACGGGGCCCAGGGCACTGGGACCCAGTACTTC. It codes for CASSYGAQGTGTQYF.

On this clone: The same CDR3 can be traced to other DNA sequences in this sample. The rearrangement links TRBV5-1 to TRBJ2-7, with D uncertain. The CDR3 runs to 14 residues. Germline V gives CDR1 SGHRS, CDR2 YFSETQ. The V and J ends lost 5 bases and 7 bases respectively, with 19 bases between them. CDR3 in DNA: TGCGCCAGCAGTTCCCGAGATCACCCGCGGGAGCAGTACTTC. Translation: CASSSRDHPREQYF.

The chain uses TRBV5-6 and TRBJ2-7; TRBD1 might be the D (6 bases). With 4 bases removed from V and 7 bases from J, the gap between germline ends came to 27 bases. Per the germline V gene, CDR1 is SGHDT and CDR2 is YYEEEE. The CDR3 is 17 residues long. The CDR3 DNA follows: TGTGCCAGCAGCGGCAGGGGCATATTCTATCCCCATGTGGAGCAGTACTTC. Its translation: CASSGRGIFYPHVEQYF.

This chain uses TRBV9 with TRBJ1-1, with 7 bases lining up with TRBD1. Trimming removed 4 bases from V and 6 bases from J; junction bases left unmatched: 12. Per the germline V gene, CDR1 is SGDLS and CDR2 is YYNGEE. The CDR3 extends over 15 amino acids. The CDR3 region is CASSPSGQVKAEAFF. CDR3 nucleotide sequence: TGTGCCAGCAGCCCCTCAGGACAGGTCAAAGCTGAAGCTTTCTTT.

Regarding this clone: Other DNA variants within this sample encode the same CDR3. V is TRBV9 and J is TRBJ2-3; no reliable D call. The CDR3 has 12 residues. Between the trimmed V and J ends, which lost 5 bases and 3 bases, there was a span of 7 bases. Germline CDR1 is SGDLS and CDR2 is YYNGEE. CDR3 in amino acids: CASSASTDTQYF. CDR3 in DNA: TGTGCCAGCAGTGCGTCAACAGATACGCAGTATTTT.

This clone was observed a single time. The chain has TRBV6-5 and TRBJ2-1, with TRBD1 matching over 7 bases. V was clipped by 2 bases and J by 2 bases; unmatched bases: 6. Germline lookup yields CDR1 MNHEY and CDR2 SVGAGI. This CDR3 is 16 amino acids long. The chain's CDR3 is CASSYEGAGPYNEQFF. The CDR3 DNA reads TGTGCCAGCAGTTACGAGGGGGCAGGGCCCTACAATGAGCAGTTCTTC.

The gene calls are TRBV11-2 and TRBJ2-7; D remains ambiguous. V lost 5 bases, J lost 6 bases, and 11 bases lay in between. Germline assignment: CDR1 SGHAT and CDR2 FQNNGV. The CDR3 spans 12 residues. In DNA form, the CDR3 reads TGTGCCAGCAGCACTCTAGATGGCGAGCAGTACTTC. This encodes CASSTLDGEQYF.

The rearrangement joins TRBV6-5 to TRBJ2-7, with D possibly being TRBD2 (6 bases). Per the germline V gene, CDR1 is MNHEY and CDR2 is SVGAGI. This CDR3 contains 15 residues. The V end lost 6 bases, the J end lost 0 bases, and 15 bases lay between the germline ends. This CDR3 reads CASSRLVTRSYEQYF. The CDR3 bases are TGTGCCAGCAGCCGACTAGTCACACGCTCCTACGAGCAGTACTTC.

The table lists this clone with a count of one. V gene TRBV7-9 combines with J gene TRBJ2-1; 13 bases match TRBD2. In germline, CDR1 is SEHNR, CDR2 FQNEAQ (reference sequence). This CDR3 spans 15 amino acids. After removal of 5 bases from V and 6 bases from J, the junction contained 4 bases not matched to a gene. In DNA form, the CDR3 reads TGTGCCAGCAGCATCGGACTAGCGGGAGTCAATGAGCAGTTCTTC. Its translation is CASSIGLAGVNEQFF.

The V call is TRBV19, the J call TRBJ2-7; tentatively, D is TRBD2 (6 bases). Trimming removed 2 bases from V and 5 bases from J, with 10 bases in between. CDR1 and CDR2 from the germline V gene are LNHDA and SQIVND (reference sequence). This CDR3 contains 13 residues. In nucleotides, the CDR3 is TGTGCCAGTAGTATATTGGGGGAGGACGAGCAGTACTTC. Protein: CASSILGEDEQYF.

The chain links TRBV4-1 to TRBJ1-5; D is unclear. Germline V CDR1 and CDR2: MGHRA, YSYEKL. Deletions cut 0 bases from V and 9 bases from J, with 9 bases between. The CDR3 is 13 amino acids. The CDR3 DNA reads TGCGCCAGCAGCCAAGAATCCCGGAGGCCCCAGCATTTT. Amino acids: CASSQESRRPQHF.